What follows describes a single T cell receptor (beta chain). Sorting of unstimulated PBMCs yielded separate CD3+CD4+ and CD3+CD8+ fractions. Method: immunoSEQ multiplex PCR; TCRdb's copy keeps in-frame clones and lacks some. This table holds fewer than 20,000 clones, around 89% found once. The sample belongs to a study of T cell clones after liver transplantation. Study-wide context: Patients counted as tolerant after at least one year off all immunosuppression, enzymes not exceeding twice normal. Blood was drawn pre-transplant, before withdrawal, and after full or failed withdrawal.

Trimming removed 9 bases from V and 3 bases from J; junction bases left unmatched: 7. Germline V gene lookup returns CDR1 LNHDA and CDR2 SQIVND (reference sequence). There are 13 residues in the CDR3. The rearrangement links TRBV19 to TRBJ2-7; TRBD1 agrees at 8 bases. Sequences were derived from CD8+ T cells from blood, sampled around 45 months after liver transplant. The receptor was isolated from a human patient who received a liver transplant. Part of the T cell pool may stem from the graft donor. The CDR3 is CASQGAWGYEQYF. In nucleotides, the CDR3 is TGTGCCAGCCAGGGGGCTTGGGGCTACGAGCAGTACTTC.